This T cell receptor beta chain was documented in a study of PD-L1 blockade in urothelial cancer. Study information: From 2014, patients received atezolizumab, given as 1,200 mg intravenously every 3 weeks. Median T cell yield from blood was 141,255. Findings of the study overall: Blood clones associated with the tumor expanded more at 3 weeks in durable-benefit patients.

TCRdb keeps only in-frame clones here, not all; method: immunoSEQ multiplex PCR. The sample lists roughly 74,000 clones; about 85% were seen once. In the case of this clone: Its antigen is currently unknown.

The sample here was PBMCs, taken around atezolizumab (anti-PD-L1) treatment. The TCR comes from a woman in her 70s with urothelial cancer.

Here the CDR3 reads CASSLDREMEAFF. As DNA, the CDR3 is TGTGCCAGCAGCTTGGATCGGGAAATGGAAGCTTTCTTT. The chain is built from TRBV5-4 and TRBJ1-1; D is uncertain. The CDR3 extends over 13 amino acids. Germline values: CDR1 SGHNT, CDR2 YYREEE (reference sequence). Between the trimmed V and J ends, which lost 0 bases and 8 bases, there was a span of 11 bases. The whole variable domain, filled in from reference TRBV5-4 and TRBJ1-1, reads ETGVTQSPTHLIKTRGQQVTLRCSSQSGHNTVSWYQQALGQGPQFIFQYYREEENGRGNFPPRFSGLQFPNYSSELNVNALELDDSALYLCASSLDREMEAFFGQGTRLTVV.